These T cell receptor beta chains were read from a single sample in a study of blood T cell repertoires in COVID-19. Sequencing used immunoSEQ multiplex PCR; TCRdb keeps in-frame clones, though not all of them. The repertoire has about 68,000 clones, 65% to 85% of them found once; the top ten carry about 10%. What was sequenced was peripheral blood. All receptors derive from a woman in her fifties or sixties with acute or convalescent COVID-19. The conserved cysteine and the conserved F or W are not part of the CDR3 here. The order of the fields is V gene, J gene, CDR3 protein.

v_gene: TRBV25-1
j_gene: TRBJ1-2
CDR3aa: ASSELGQELGYYGYT

v_gene: TRBV6-5
j_gene: TRBJ2-2
CDR3aa: ASRPGQNTGELF

v_gene: TRBV14
j_gene: TRBJ2-1
CDR3aa: ASSQGSWQF

v_gene: TRBV4-2
j_gene: TRBJ1-5
CDR3aa: ASSQAVSTGGAGQPQH

v_gene: TRBV18
j_gene: TRBJ2-1
CDR3aa: ASSPLDYPPDFLQF

v_gene: TRBV21-1
j_gene: TRBJ2-1
CDR3aa: ASSTNRDRGFHGPYNEQF

v_gene: TRBV19
j_gene: TRBJ2-3
CDR3aa: ASRWTGSGTDTQY

v_gene: TRBV19
j_gene: TRBJ2-5
CDR3aa: ASSRDRQETQY

v_gene: TRBV11-2
j_gene: TRBJ2-7
CDR3aa: ASSLDGQQYEQY

v_gene: TRBV27
j_gene: TRBJ1-5
CDR3aa: ASSLTGLGNQPQH

v_gene: TRBV19
j_gene: TRBJ2-1
CDR3aa: ASSTSGLSNEQF

v_gene: TRBV2
j_gene: TRBJ1-1
CDR3aa: ASSPQQRNTEAF

v_gene: TRBV18
j_gene: TRBJ1-6
CDR3aa: ASSRTHGDRAYNSPLH

v_gene: TRBV5-1
j_gene: TRBJ2-5
CDR3aa: ASSLGTSGVSETQY

v_gene: TRBV7-9
j_gene: TRBJ2-1
CDR3aa: ASSFTGNSYNEQF

v_gene: TRBV9
j_gene: TRBJ2-5
CDR3aa: ASSVAPSGTGETQY

v_gene: TRBV19
j_gene: TRBJ2-5
CDR3aa: ASSIQGGRETQY

v_gene: TRBV4-3
j_gene: TRBJ2-7
CDR3aa: ASSRHGTSSAEQY

v_gene: TRBV12-3/TRBV12-4
j_gene: TRBJ1-1
CDR3aa: ASSLGLEAF

v_gene: TRBV30
j_gene: TRBJ1-2
CDR3aa: AEKQGFNYGYT

v_gene: TRBV28
j_gene: TRBJ2-1
CDR3aa: ASKVRTGMRNEQF

v_gene: TRBV4-3
j_gene: TRBJ2-1
CDR3aa: ASSQDGTGGMGQF

v_gene: TRBV10-1
j_gene: TRBJ1-3
CDR3aa: ASSPLRADTIY

v_gene: TRBV27
j_gene: TRBJ2-2
CDR3aa: ASSFISGELF

v_gene: TRBV6-5
j_gene: TRBJ1-6
CDR3aa: ASSYSASGFALH

v_gene: TRBV3-1/TRBV3-2
j_gene: TRBJ1-2
CDR3aa: ASSQLDSYGYT

v_gene: TRBV7-3
j_gene: TRBJ2-3
CDR3aa: ASSVGTSGGTDTQY

v_gene: TRBV5-6
j_gene: TRBJ1-1
CDR3aa: ASSLRTGTLNTEAF

v_gene: TRBV10-2
j_gene: TRBJ2-2
CDR3aa: ASGTGGRNTGELF

v_gene: TRBV6-6
j_gene: TRBJ2-2
CDR3aa: ASSPGQGVTGELF

v_gene: TRBV5-8
j_gene: TRBJ1-5
CDR3aa: ASSLVLAARSNQPQH

v_gene: TRBV7-8
j_gene: TRBJ2-2
CDR3aa: ASSLTTTRGTGELF

v_gene: TRBV6-6
j_gene: TRBJ1-4
CDR3aa: ASSRDWEKLF

v_gene: TRBV28
j_gene: TRBJ1-6
CDR3aa: ASSSEETYNSPLH

v_gene: TRBV18
j_gene: TRBJ1-3
CDR3aa: ASSPPENRANTIY

v_gene: TRBV6-2/TRBV6-3
j_gene: TRBJ1-5
CDR3aa: ASSSGTGYSNQPQH

v_gene: TRBV7-9
j_gene: TRBJ2-2
CDR3aa: ASSKLTFTGELF

v_gene: TRBV29-1
j_gene: TRBJ2-1
CDR3aa: SVEDGWSNGDYNEQF

v_gene: TRBV5-1
j_gene: TRBJ2-3
CDR3aa: ASSFLLTSGGTDTQY

v_gene: TRBV2
j_gene: TRBJ2-4
CDR3aa: ASRDLLAVDKNIQY

v_gene: TRBV30
j_gene: TRBJ2-7
CDR3aa: ACRLAGSYEQY

v_gene: TRBV5-1
j_gene: TRBJ2-1
CDR3aa: ASSLDRVGVNEQF

v_gene: TRBV5-1
j_gene: TRBJ2-1
CDR3aa: ASSLEAGVWNEQF

v_gene: TRBV6-5
j_gene: TRBJ2-7
CDR3aa: ASRQGRAYEQY

v_gene: TRBV6-6
j_gene: TRBJ1-2
CDR3aa: ASSRRQGADFARYT

v_gene: TRBV5-1
j_gene: TRBJ1-5
CDR3aa: ASSLKNRGNNQPQH

v_gene: TRBV9
j_gene: TRBJ2-1
CDR3aa: ASSASGNYNEQF

v_gene: TRBV5-6
j_gene: TRBJ1-1
CDR3aa: ASSSRGRSTEAF

v_gene: TRBV5-1
j_gene: TRBJ1-6
CDR3aa: ASSFFSSGTGISESPLH

v_gene: TRBV19
j_gene: TRBJ2-2
CDR3aa: ASSGSGRSRGGELF

v_gene: TRBV6-4
j_gene: TRBJ2-5
CDR3aa: ASSWLAGVRTQY

v_gene: TRBV30
j_gene: TRBJ1-4
CDR3aa: AWSAKETNEKLF

v_gene: TRBV6-1
j_gene: TRBJ1-1
CDR3aa: ASSEIGGSEAF

v_gene: TRBV4-2
j_gene: TRBJ2-1
CDR3aa: ASAIAGGSSYNEQF

v_gene: TRBV7-2
j_gene: TRBJ2-7
CDR3aa: ASSQLASSTYEQY